One T cell receptor beta chain is described in this entry. For sequencing, patients were chosen who had shown expansion of CD8+CD57+ cells by flow cytometry. Trimming at V came to 6 bases and at J to 7 bases, leaving 3 bases not matched to a gene. CDR3 length: 13 amino acids. CDR1 and CDR2 from the germline V gene are LNHDA and SQIVND (reference sequence). This specimen comes from a study of CD8+CD57+ T cells in acquired aplastic anemia. Genomic DNA provided the template from which TCR beta VDJ and CDR3 profiles were obtained. TCRdb reprocessed the reads via MiXCR and lists one record per CDR3 protein. The data contain under 500,000 distinct CDR3 sequences, 25% to 40% of them singletons.

The sequence derives from a human donor with aplastic anemia. The source material was sorted CD4+, CD8+, or CD8+CD57+ T cells (not recorded which) from PBMCs. This rearrangement joins TRBV19 to TRBJ1-6; 7 bases align to TRBD1. The CDR3 loop reads CASSKQGNSPLHF. DNA for the CDR3: TGTGCCAGTAGCAAACAGGGGAATTCACCCCTCCACTTT.